This T cell receptor beta chain was sequenced for a study of T cells after yellow fever vaccination. Study-wide results and limits: Clonotype sharing between CD4 and CD8 compartments was small. Among primary-vaccination clones, most reappeared after the booster, at 96% for CD4 and under 90% for CD8.

Germline CDR1 reads DFQATT; CDR2 reads SNEGSKA (reference sequence). This CDR3 is 13 amino acids long. V was trimmed by 6 bases and J by 6 bases, leaving 16 bases between them. This clonotype was seen only a few times. Antigen specificity is unknown. TCRdb ran MiXCR on the 5' RACE reads and lists one entry per CDR3 protein. This repertoire shows hundreds of thousands of distinct CDR3 sequences, around an eighth found once; its top ten account for about 15%. This sequence originates from a man aged 30 to 39 who received the YFV17D yellow fever vaccine. The gene calls are TRBV20-1 and TRBJ2-3; tentatively, D is TRBD1 or TRBD2 (5 bases each). Source: PBMCs, taken on the day of the yellow fever booster vaccination. In DNA form, the CDR3 reads TGCAGTGCCGAGGGGCTTCGTGGGGATACGCAGTATTTT. It codes for CSAEGLRGDTQYF.